This TCR beta chain is from a study of Ad26.COV2.S vaccination and SARS-CoV-2 variants. TCRdb's copy holds only in-frame clones and misses some; the assay was immunoSEQ multiplex PCR. The sample lists around 300,000 clones, around nine tenths occurring once. The treatment denotes: approximately 18 received Ad26.COV2.S at low or high dose, single or two shots; 5 received placebo; per-sample allocation not given. On day 63 after the first injection, vaccine and placebo recipients gave samples. Trimming cost V 2 bases and J 0 bases, with 2 bases left between them. Germline CDR1 and CDR2: SGHVS and FQNEAQ. This CDR3 is built from 13 residues.

The chain is built from TRBV7-8 and TRBJ1-5, with D unresolved. The source was peripheral blood, collected in a trial of Ad26.COV2.S vaccine versus placebo. The TCR sequence derives from a person between 18 and 65 years old who received the Ad26.COV2.S COVID-19 vaccine or a placebo. CDR3 DNA: TGTGCCAGCAGCTTACTTAGCAATCAGCCCCAGCATTTT. It translates to CASSLLSNQPQHF. The entire variable domain, with the rest obtained from reference TRBV7-8 and TRBJ1-5, is as follows: GAGVSQSPRYKVAKRGQDVALRCDPISGHVSLFWYQQALGQGPEFLTYFQNEAQLDKSGLPSDRFFAERPEGSVSTLKIQRTQQEDSAVYLCASSLLSNQPQHFGDGTRLSIL.